This passage covers 5 T cell receptor beta chains from one sample sequenced in a study of low-dose radiotherapy and immunotherapy resistance in tumors. This sample's time point: after trial treatment. Noted treatment: LDRT plus nivolumab, ipilimumab, low-dose cyclophosphamide and aspirin (RACIN trial). A roughly 22-cycle PCR with a constant-region primer and V-primer adapter amplified TCRs. TCRdb reprocessed the reads via MiXCR and lists one record per CDR3 protein. The sample contains roughly 50,000 distinct CDR3 sequences, around 34% of which appear only once. This specimen consisted of PBMCs, obtained after low-dose radiotherapy plus immunotherapy. The receptor set was obtained from a male donor with rectosigmoid adenocarcinoma.

In this sample, this clonotype turned up a few times. The rearrangement joins TRBV2 to TRBJ2-1; 8 nucleotides align to TRBD1. V dropped 0 bases and J dropped 8; count of bases not matched to a gene: 3. This CDR3 has 14 amino acids. Germline V gene sequence: CDR1 SNHLY, CDR2 FYNNEI. The CDR3 loop is CASSEARQGHEQFF. The DNA for the CDR3 is TGTGCCAGCAGTGAAGCGCGACAGGGGCATGAGCAGTTCTTC.

The J gene is TRBJ2-7, the V gene TRBV29-1, with 9 bases that match TRBD2. The CDR3 covers 14 residues. Germline-derived CDR1 and CDR2 are SQVTM and ANQGSEA. V gave up 1 base and J gave up 5 bases; unmatched junction bases: 6. The CDR3 DNA sequence: TGCAGCGTTGAAGGCGGCGGGAGGGCGGACGAGCAGTACTTC. Protein product: CSVEGGGRADEQYF.

This clonotype was observed at least ten times. This sequence joins TRBV5-4 and TRBJ2-5; TRBD1 is a possible D gene (6 bases). V lost 4 bases and J lost 4, with 17 bases in between. The CDR3 length is 15 residues. Germline V gives CDR1 SGHNT, CDR2 YYREEE (reference sequence). Here the CDR3 reads CASSPGQTPPETQYF. The CDR3 region has the DNA TGTGCCAGCAGCCCTGGACAGACCCCCCCAGAGACCCAGTACTTC.

Turning to this clonotype: With a far larger clone one base away, a read error is the likely cause. V and J are TRBV11-2 and TRBJ2-1, with 14 bases lining up with TRBD2. This CDR3 spans 15 amino acids. V gave up 6 bases and J gave up 4 bases; unmatched junction bases: 2. Looked up from germline, CDR1 is SGHAT and CDR2 is FQNNGV. CDR3 coding DNA: TGTGCCAGCAGACGACTAGCGGGGGGGTACAATGAGCAGTTCTTC. It specifies CASRRLAGGYNEQFF.

The chain has TRBV10-3 and TRBJ1-4; D is ambiguous. The length of the CDR3 is 14 residues. The germline CDR1 and CDR2 sequences are ENHRY and SYGVKD. V shed 4 bases and J shed 0 bases, with 6 bases lying between them. This CDR3 is CAISGVATNEKLFF. The CDR3 DNA follows: TGTGCCATCAGTGGGGTGGCAACTAATGAAAAACTGTTTTTT.